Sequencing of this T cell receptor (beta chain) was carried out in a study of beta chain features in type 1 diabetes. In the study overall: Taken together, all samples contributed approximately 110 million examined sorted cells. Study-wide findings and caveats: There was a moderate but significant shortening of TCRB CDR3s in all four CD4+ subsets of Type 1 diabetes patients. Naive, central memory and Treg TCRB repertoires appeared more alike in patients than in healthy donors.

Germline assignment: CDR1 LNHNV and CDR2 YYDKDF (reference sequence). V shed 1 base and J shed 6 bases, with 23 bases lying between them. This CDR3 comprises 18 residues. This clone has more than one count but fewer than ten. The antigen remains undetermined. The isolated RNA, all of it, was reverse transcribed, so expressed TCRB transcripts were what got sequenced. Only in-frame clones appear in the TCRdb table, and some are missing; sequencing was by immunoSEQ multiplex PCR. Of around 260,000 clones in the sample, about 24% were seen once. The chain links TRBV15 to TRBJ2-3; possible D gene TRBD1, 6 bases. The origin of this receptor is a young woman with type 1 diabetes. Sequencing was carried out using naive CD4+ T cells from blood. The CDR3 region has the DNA TGTGCCACCAGCAGAGGACCCCCTAACAGGGTTAGTCCTGATACGCAGTATTTT. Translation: CATSRGPPNRVSPDTQYF.